The clone carrying this T cell receptor beta chain was counted ten times or more. Antigen: not known. The CDR3 has 19 amino acids. V was clipped by 0 bases and J by 0 bases, with 15 bases between them. Germline CDR1 is ENHRY and CDR2 is SYGVKD. Each TCR transcript was tagged with a 10-nucleotide random UMI during 5'RACE. TCRdb fed the 5' RACE reads into MiXCR, producing one record per CDR3 protein. The sample records tens of thousands of distinct CDR3 sequences, roughly 11% being singletons. Sorted libraries used some 1 million CD4+ or CD8+ T cells. This entry belongs to a study of neurological immune-mediated disorders. Study conclusions and caveats: Patients with HTLV-1-associated myelopathy had the highest level of TCR clonal expansion, whereas patients with multiple sclerosis had the lowest level, falling beneath the level found in healthy controls. The expanded clones of different subjects shared no CDR3 amino acid sequences (suggesting private repertoires in all groups).

The sequenced sample was CD4+ T cells from blood. The chain employs TRBV10-3 and TRBJ2-6, with D maybe TRBD2 (6 bases). The receptor's source is a young woman with HTLV-1-associated myelopathy (HAM/TSP). CDR3 sequence: CAISESGRGPSSGANVLTF. DNA for the CDR3: TGTGCCATCAGTGAGTCCGGGAGAGGACCTAGCTCTGGGGCCAACGTCCTGACTTTC.